This record looks at one T cell receptor (beta chain) sequence and its context. The data belong to a study of T cell responses to AZD1222 COVID-19 vaccine. The table came from immunoSEQ multiplex PCR; TCRdb's copy has only in-frame clones and leaves some out. The table lists about 110,000 clones, roughly 90% of them singletons. The receptor's source is an adult in good health. This specimen consisted of peripheral blood, obtained on day 0 of AZD1222 vaccination.

The CDR3 sequence: CASSLLGDTEAFF. The CDR3 DNA reads as TGTGCCAGCAGTCTCCTGGGGGACACTGAAGCTTTCTTT. V gene TRBV27 combines with J gene TRBJ1-1, with D perhaps TRBD1 (5 bases). V was clipped by 5 bases and J by 3 bases, with 10 bases between them. The CDR3 extends over 13 amino acids. The V gene's germline CDR1 is MNHEY and CDR2 SMNVEV (reference sequence).